This T cell receptor beta chain was recorded in a study of OX40 agonist ivuxolimab in advanced cancers. Study-wide results and limits: Clones of CD4+ and CD8+ blood T cells grew by week 6 at doses of 0.1 to 3.0 mg/kg. Compared with CD4+, CD8+ T cells on average had more expanded clones. No determination was made of the antigen specificity of the expanded peripheral T cells.

This clone has a handful of counts. The antigen remains undetermined. Sequencing used immunoSEQ multiplex PCR; TCRdb keeps in-frame clones, though not all of them. In the table there are tens of thousands of clones, approximately 92% of which are singletons. Researchers took blood at baseline, on cycle 4 day 1, and on cycle 7 day 1. The receptor's source is an adult with an advanced solid tumor such as melanoma, head and neck, liver or kidney cancer. The material sequenced was CD4+ or CD8+ T cells sorted from blood, taken in a trial of the OX40 agonist ivuxolimab.

CDR3 sequence (DNA): TGTGCCAGCATCAGGGTGTTCGGTGAAAAACTGTTTTTT. It specifies CASIRVFGEKLFF. The chain recombines TRBV2 with TRBJ1-4; the D gene is possibly TRBD1 (5 bases). The ends were cut back, 7 bases at V and 7 bases at J, with 13 bases in the middle. The CDR3 is made up of 13 amino acids. CDR1 and CDR2 from the germline V gene are SNHLY and FYNNEI.